A selection of T cell receptor beta chains follows, all from one sample in a study of early T cells in non-severe SARS-CoV-2 infection. TCRdb itself ran the 5' RACE reads through MiXCR, one entry per CDR3 protein. There are more than 65,000 distinct CDR3 sequences in the sample; around 13% occur only once, and roughly 3.7% lies in the top ten. Sequenced here: whole blood, sampled at baseline. These receptors were taken from an adult who was a healthcare worker with PCR-confirmed SARS-CoV-2 infection or an uninfected control (not recorded which). The CDR3 runs from the conserved cysteine through the conserved F or W. The D gene is left open where the match is weak. Size is omitted from some rows. Given values are once, few, many or a class for expanded clones.

V: TRBV5-6
D: TRBD1
J: TRBJ1-1
size: NA
DNA: TGTGCCAGCATCTTAATGGGCAGGGGGCGTACTGAAGCTTTCTTT
CDR3: CASILMGRGRTEAFF

V: TRBV21-1
D: NA
J: TRBJ2-1
size: few
DNA: TGTGCCAGCAGCATCCCCCTGGGGGGCGGGTCCTACAATGAGCAGTTCTTC
CDR3: CASSIPLGGGSYNEQFF

V: TRBV29-1
D: NA
J: TRBJ2-3
size: few
DNA: TGCAGCGTTGACAGGGGGGCAGATACGCAGTATTTT
CDR3: CSVDRGADTQYF

V: TRBV20-1
D: TRBD2
J: TRBJ2-3
size: few
DNA: TGCAGTGCTAGCCGAGGGCTAGCGGGCACAGATACGCAGTATTTT
CDR3: CSASRGLAGTDTQYF

V: TRBV6-6
D: NA
J: TRBJ1-6
size: few
DNA: TGTGCCAGCAGTTACTCCTCCCAGGCAGGGGCAAATTCACCCCTCCACTTT
CDR3: CASSYSSQAGANSPLHF

V: TRBV12-3/TRBV12-4
D: NA
J: TRBJ1-5
size: many
DNA: TGTGCCAGCGGAGTTCATAGCAATCAGCCCCAGCATTTT
CDR3: CASGVHSNQPQHF

V: TRBV24-1
D: TRBD1
J: TRBJ2-2
size: many
DNA: TGTGCCACCAGTGATCCCGGACAGGGCACCGGGGAGCTGTTTTTT
CDR3: CATSDPGQGTGELFF

V: TRBV28
D: NA
J: TRBJ2-1
size: NA
DNA: TGTGCCAGCAGTCCCAGCCCCTACAATGAGCAGTTCTTC
CDR3: CASSPSPYNEQFF

V: TRBV29-1
D: NA
J: TRBJ2-1
size: many
DNA: TGCAGCGTTGAGGGAAACGATGAGCAGTTCTTC
CDR3: CSVEGNDEQFF

V: TRBV18
D: TRBD2
J: TRBJ2-7
size: many
DNA: TGTGCCAGCTCACCACCGGGGGACGGGAGGAAGCAGTACTTC
CDR3: CASSPPGDGRKQYF

V: TRBV6-4
D: NA
J: TRBJ2-3
size: many
DNA: TGTGCCAGCAGCTGCGGGACGCAGTATTTT
CDR3: CASSCGTQYF

V: TRBV28
D: NA
J: TRBJ1-1
size: NA
DNA: TGTGCCAGCAGTGATGAGGTTGGGGGCCCCAGGGGCTGGAACACTGAAGCTTTCTTT
CDR3: CASSDEVGGPRGWNTEAFF

V: TRBV9
D: NA
J: TRBJ2-6
size: NA
DNA: TGTGCCAGCAGCCCACAACCTGGGGGTTCGGCCAACGTCCTGACTTTC
CDR3: CASSPQPGGSANVLTF

V: TRBV5-8
D: NA
J: TRBJ1-5
size: many
DNA: TGTGCCAGCAGTTCGGGACGGAACAATCAGCCCCAGCATTTT
CDR3: CASSSGRNNQPQHF

V: TRBV5-1
D: NA
J: TRBJ2-5
size: few
DNA: TGCGCCAGCAGCTTGGGTATCGGACGGGCGGCACAAGAGACCCAGTACTTC
CDR3: CASSLGIGRAAQETQYF

V: TRBV20-1
D: TRBD2
J: TRBJ2-7
size: NA
DNA: TGCAGCGGGGGAGGGACTAGCGCCGACCTACGGGGCGAGCAGTACTTC
CDR3: CSGGGTSADLRGEQYF

V: TRBV20-1
D: TRBD1
J: TRBJ1-1
size: many
DNA: TGCAGTGCTAGAGTTAGGGACAGGATGAACACTGAAGCTTTCTTT
CDR3: CSARVRDRMNTEAFF

V: TRBV29-1
D: NA
J: TRBJ1-2
size: NA
DNA: TGCAGCGCTACAGGGAACTATGGCTACACCTTC
CDR3: CSATGNYGYTF

V: TRBV5-6
D: TRBD2
J: TRBJ2-1
size: NA
DNA: TGTGCCAGCAGCTCGATACTAGCGGCGCAGTTCTTC
CDR3: CASSSILAAQFF

V: TRBV5-6
D: NA
J: TRBJ1-2
size: few
DNA: TGTGCCAGCAGCTCCGGGAACGGGGCTGGCTATGGCTACACCTTC
CDR3: CASSSGNGAGYGYTF

V: TRBV2
D: TRBD1
J: TRBJ1-3
size: NA
DNA: TGTGCCAGCAGTATCGACAGGGCTGGAAACACCATATATTTT
CDR3: CASSIDRAGNTIYF

V: TRBV7-9
D: NA
J: TRBJ2-1
size: NA
DNA: TGTGCCAGCAGCTTAGCCGGGACACCGTTCTTC
CDR3: CASSLAGTPFF

V: TRBV20-1
D: NA
J: TRBJ2-5
size: few
DNA: TGCAGTAAAGAGCAGCAAGAGACCCAGTACTTC
CDR3: CSKEQQETQYF

V: TRBV11-2
D: NA
J: TRBJ2-5
size: NA
DNA: TGTGCCAGCAGCCCGACAGGCCAAGAGACCCAGTACTTC
CDR3: CASSPTGQETQYF

V: TRBV7-8
D: NA
J: TRBJ2-1
size: NA
DNA: TGTGCCAGCAGGCGGGAAGGTGTTGCTGGCGAATTTCGGCAGTTCTTC
CDR3: CASRREGVAGEFRQFF

V: TRBV19
D: TRBD2
J: TRBJ2-1
size: few
DNA: TGTGCCAGTAGTATCCAAAGCGGGAGCTCCTACAATGAGCAGTTCTTC
CDR3: CASSIQSGSSYNEQFF